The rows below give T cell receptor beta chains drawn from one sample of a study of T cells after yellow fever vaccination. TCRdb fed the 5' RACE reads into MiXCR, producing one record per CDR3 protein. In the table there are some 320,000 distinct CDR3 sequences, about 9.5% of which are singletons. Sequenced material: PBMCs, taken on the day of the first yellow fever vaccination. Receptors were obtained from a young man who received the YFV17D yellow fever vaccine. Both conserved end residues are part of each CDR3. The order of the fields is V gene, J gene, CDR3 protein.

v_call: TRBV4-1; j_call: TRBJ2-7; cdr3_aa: CASSQGASYEQYF
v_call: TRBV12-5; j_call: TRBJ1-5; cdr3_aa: CASGLVQGQPQHF
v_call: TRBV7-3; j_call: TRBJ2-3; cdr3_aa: CASSSLAGVGADTQYF
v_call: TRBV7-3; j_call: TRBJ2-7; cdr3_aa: CASSLGVGYSYEQYF
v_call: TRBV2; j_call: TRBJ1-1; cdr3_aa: CASNTGVNTEAFF
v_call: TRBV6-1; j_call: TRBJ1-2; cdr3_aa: CASSPPIIGSYGYTF
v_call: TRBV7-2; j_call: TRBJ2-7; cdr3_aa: CASSPWTGHYEQYF
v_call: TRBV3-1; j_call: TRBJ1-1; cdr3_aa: CASSQGRGPLNTEAFF
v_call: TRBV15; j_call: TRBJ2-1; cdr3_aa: CATSRTAGVSNEQFF
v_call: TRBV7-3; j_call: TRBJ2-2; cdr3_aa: CASSLTIDTMNTGELFF
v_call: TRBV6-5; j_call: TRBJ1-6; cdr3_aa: CASSYVGGDNSPLHF
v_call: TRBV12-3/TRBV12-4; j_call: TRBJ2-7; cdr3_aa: CASTLLGHEQYF
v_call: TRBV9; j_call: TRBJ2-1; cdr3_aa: CASSVRLAGRSNEQFF
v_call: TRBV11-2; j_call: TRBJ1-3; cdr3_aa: CASSLDKGAGNTIYF
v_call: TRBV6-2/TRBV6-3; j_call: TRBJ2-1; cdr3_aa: CASSYSLNEQFF
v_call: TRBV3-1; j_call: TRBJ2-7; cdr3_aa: CASSFGTNSYEQYF
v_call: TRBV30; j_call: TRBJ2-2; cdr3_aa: CAWSGARTSGGTGELFF
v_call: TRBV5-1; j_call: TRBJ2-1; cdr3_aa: CASSLEVATDEQFF
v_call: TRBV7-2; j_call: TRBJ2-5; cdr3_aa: CASSLFVYRTQYF
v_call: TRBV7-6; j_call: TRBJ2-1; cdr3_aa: CASSFSINNEQFF
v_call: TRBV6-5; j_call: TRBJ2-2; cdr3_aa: CASSFSSIRLADTGELFF
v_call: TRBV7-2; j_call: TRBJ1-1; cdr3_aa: CASSSGPDTEAFF
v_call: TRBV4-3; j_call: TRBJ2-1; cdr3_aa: CASSQDFLALYNEQFF
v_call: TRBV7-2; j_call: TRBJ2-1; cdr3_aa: CASSRGTSTGNEQFF
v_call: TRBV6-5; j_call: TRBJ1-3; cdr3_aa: CASSYSDAPGNTIYF
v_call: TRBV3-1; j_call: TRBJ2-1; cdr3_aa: CASSQGTRYNEQFF
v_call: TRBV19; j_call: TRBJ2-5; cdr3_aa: CASSNPGQAWGTQYF
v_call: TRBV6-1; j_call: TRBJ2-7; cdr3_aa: CASSPTRFPRSSYEQYF
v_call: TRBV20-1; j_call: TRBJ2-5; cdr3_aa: CSANPSSGRETQYF
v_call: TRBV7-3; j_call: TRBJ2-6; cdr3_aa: CASSLAGGSSGANVLTF
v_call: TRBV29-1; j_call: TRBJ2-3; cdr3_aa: CSVPSWRSSTDTQYF
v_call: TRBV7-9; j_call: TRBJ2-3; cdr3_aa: CASSGDRVVSDTQYF
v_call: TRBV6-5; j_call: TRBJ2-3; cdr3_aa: CASSYRDSTDTPYF
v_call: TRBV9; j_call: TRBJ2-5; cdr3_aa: CASSGTGNPKTQYF
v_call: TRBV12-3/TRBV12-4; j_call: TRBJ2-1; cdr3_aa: CASSVTGTAYNEQFF
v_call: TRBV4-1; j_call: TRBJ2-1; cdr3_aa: CASSRNRGDEQFF
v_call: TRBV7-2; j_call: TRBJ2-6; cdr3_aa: CASSTQGRLSGANVLTF
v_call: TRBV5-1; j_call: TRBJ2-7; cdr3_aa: CASTLVSGREQYF
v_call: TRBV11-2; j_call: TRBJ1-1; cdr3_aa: CASTWGYDTEAFF
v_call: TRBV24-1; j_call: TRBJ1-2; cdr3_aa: CATSASLINYGYTF
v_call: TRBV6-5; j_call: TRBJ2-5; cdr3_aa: CASSYAGGSEETQYF
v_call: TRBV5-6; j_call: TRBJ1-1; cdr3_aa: CASSLPKNTEAFF
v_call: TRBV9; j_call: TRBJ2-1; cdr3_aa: CASSVGGGPYSYNEQFF
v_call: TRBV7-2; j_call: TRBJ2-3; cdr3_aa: CASRLTRSDTQYF
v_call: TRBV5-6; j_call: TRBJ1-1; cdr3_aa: CASSSIPGAEAFF
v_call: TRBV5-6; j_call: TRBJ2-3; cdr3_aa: CASSFSGQGYTDTQYF
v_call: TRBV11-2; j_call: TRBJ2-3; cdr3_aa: CASRTLRGDRITDTQYF
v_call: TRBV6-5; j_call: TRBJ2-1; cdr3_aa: CASSYSLWVNEQFF
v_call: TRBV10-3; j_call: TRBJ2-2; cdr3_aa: CAIQSQPNTGELFF
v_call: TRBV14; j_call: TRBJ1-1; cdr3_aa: CANALMVRNTEAFF
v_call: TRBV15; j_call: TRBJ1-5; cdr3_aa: CATSRVNQPQHF
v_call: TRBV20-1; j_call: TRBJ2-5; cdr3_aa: CSARISGDKTQYF